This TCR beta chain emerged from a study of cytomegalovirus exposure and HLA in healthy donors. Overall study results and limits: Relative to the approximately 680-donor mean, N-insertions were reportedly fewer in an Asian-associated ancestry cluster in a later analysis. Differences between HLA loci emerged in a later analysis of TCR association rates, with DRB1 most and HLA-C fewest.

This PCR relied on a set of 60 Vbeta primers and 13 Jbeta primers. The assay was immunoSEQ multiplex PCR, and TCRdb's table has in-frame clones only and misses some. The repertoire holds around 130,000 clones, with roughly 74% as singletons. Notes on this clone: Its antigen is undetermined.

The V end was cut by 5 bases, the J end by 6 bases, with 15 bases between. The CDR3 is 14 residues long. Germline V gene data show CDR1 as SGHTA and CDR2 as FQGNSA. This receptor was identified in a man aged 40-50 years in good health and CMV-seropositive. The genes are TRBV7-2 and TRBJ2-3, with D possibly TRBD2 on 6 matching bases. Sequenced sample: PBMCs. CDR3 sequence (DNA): TGTGCCAGCAGCCCCGGGGGTCCGGCGGATACGCAGTATTTT. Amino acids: CASSPGGPADTQYF.